The 28 T cell receptor beta chains in this list originate from one sample, sequenced in a study of blood T cell repertoires in COVID-19. Profiling relied on immunoSEQ multiplex PCR, and the TCRdb table lists in-frame clones only, not all of them. The data hold roughly 60,000 clones, with approximately 82% observed a single time. Sequenced input: peripheral blood. All receptors come from a man between 60 and 75 years old with acute or convalescent COVID-19.

The V and J genes are TRBV5-1 and TRBJ1-6, with D unclear. CDR1 SGHRS and CDR2 YFSETQ come from the germline V gene. The CDR3 sequence is 15 residues long. Trimming removed 0 bases from V and 0 bases from J, with 4 bases in between. The CDR3 reads CASSLASSYNSPLHF. The CDR3 nucleotides are TGCGCCAGCAGCTTGGCTAGCTCCTATAATTCACCCCTCCACTTT. The complete variable domain, with remaining parts taken from reference TRBV5-1 and TRBJ1-6, reads KAGVTQTPRYLIKTRGQQVTLSCSPISGHRSVSWYQQTPGQGLQFLFEYFSETQRNKGNFPGRFSGRQFSNSRSEMNVSTLELGDSALYLCASSLASSYNSPLHFGNGTRLTVT.

The rearrangement uses TRBV7-9 and TRBJ2-1; D possibly corresponds to TRBD2 (6 bases). Germline V gene lookup returns CDR1 SEHNR and CDR2 FQNEAQ (reference sequence). The CDR3 is made up of 15 amino acids. Trimming left V 4 bases short and J 8 bases short, with 18 bases between. CDR3: CASSYGTPPSDEQFF. Written as DNA, the CDR3 is TGTGCCAGCAGCTACGGGACTCCCCCGAGCGATGAGCAGTTCTTC.

The J gene is TRBJ2-7, the V gene TRBV13; 8 bases match TRBD2. Germline CDR1 and CDR2: PRHDT and FYEKMQ (reference sequence). This CDR3 contains 15 residues. V shed 6 bases and J 2 bases; nucleotides not matched to a gene: 9. CDR3 nucleotides: TGTGCCAGCAGTGTGACTAGCGAGGCGGCCTACGAGCAGTACTTC. Protein product: CASSVTSEAAYEQYF.

The chain recombines TRBV15 with TRBJ1-2, with D perhaps matching TRBD1 (5 bases). The V gene lost 0 bases and the J gene lost 9 bases, with 14 bases spanning the gap. Germline-derived CDR1 and CDR2 are LNHNV and YYDKDF (reference sequence). The CDR3 length is 14 residues. The CDR3 region is CATSRDTGLYSYTF. CDR3 sequence (DNA): TGTGCCACCAGCAGAGATACGGGACTGTACAGCTACACCTTC.

The chain has TRBV18 and TRBJ2-1, with TRBD2 as a possible D gene (5 bases). CDR1 KGHSH and CDR2 LQKENI come from the germline V gene. This CDR3 has 16 amino acids. Trimming left V 6 bases short and J 0 bases short, with 15 bases between. This chain's CDR3 is CASSSLTSGSYNEQFF. The DNA for the CDR3 is TGTGCCAGCTCGTCTCTAACAAGCGGCTCCTACAATGAGCAGTTCTTC. The full variable domain, with the rest looked up from reference TRBV18 and TRBJ2-1, is NAGVMQNPRHLVRRRGQEARLRCSPMKGHSHVYWYRQLPEEGLKFMVYLQKENIIDESGMPKERFSAEFPKEGPSILRIQQVVRGDSAAYFCASSSLTSGSYNEQFFGPGTRLTVL.

The V gene is TRBV15, the J gene TRBJ2-1, with D maybe TRBD2 (5 bases). Germline V gene lookup returns CDR1 LNHNV and CDR2 YYDKDF (reference sequence). V was clipped by 0 bases and J by 7 bases, with 10 bases between them. The CDR3 runs to 14 residues. CDR3 in DNA: TGTGCCACCAGCAGAGATAGGACTTTGAATGAGCAGTTCTTC. Translation: CATSRDRTLNEQFF.

The chain has TRBV4-1 and TRBJ2-1, with a possible D match to TRBD2 (5 bases). CDR1 MGHRA and CDR2 YSYEKL come from the germline V gene. V lost 1 base to trimming and J lost 9 bases, with 19 bases between them. The CDR3 length is 16 residues. The chain's CDR3 is CASSQVSVAWSGEQFF. The CDR3 DNA reads TGCGCCAGCAGCCAAGTCTCGGTAGCGTGGTCGGGTGAGCAGTTCTTC.

The CDR3, as DNA: TGTGCCAGCAGTTTAATGGCATATAGTCCCGGGCAGCCCCAGCATTTT. Protein: CASSLMAYSPGQPQHF. The V gene is TRBV27, the J gene TRBJ1-5, with no clear D. The CDR3 sequence is 16 residues long. The germline V gene has CDR1 MNHEY and CDR2 SMNVEV (reference sequence). V shed 2 bases and J shed 7 bases, with 18 bases lying between them.

The chain joins TRBV19 to TRBJ2-5; maybe TRBD2 (5 bases). Germline V gene data show CDR1 as LNHDA and CDR2 as SQIVND (reference sequence). The CDR3 sequence is 15 residues long. The CDR3 DNA reads TGTGCTACCGCAGCCGGGGTCACGTACCAAGAGACCCAGTACTTC. This encodes CATAAGVTYQETQYF. Based on the CDR3 plus reference TRBV19 and TRBJ2-5, the full variable domain is DGGITQSPKYLFRKEGQNVTLSCEQNLNHDAMYWYRQDPGQGLRLIYYSQIVNDFQKGDIAEGYSVSREKKESFPLTVTSAQKNPTAFYLCATAAGVTYQETQYFGPGTRLLVL.

This clone was seen just once. This chain connects TRBV4-1 to TRBJ1-5; weak D call: TRBD1 (5 bases). The CDR3 extends over 16 amino acids. With 1 base removed from V and 2 bases from J, the gap between germline ends came to 12 bases. The V gene's germline CDR1 is MGHRA and CDR2 YSYEKL. CDR3 in DNA: TGCGCCAGCAGCCAAGTTCCGGAACAGGGCAATCAGCCCCAGCATTTT. Protein product: CASSQVPEQGNQPQHF.

J is TRBJ2-7 and V is TRBV11-2; D gene ambiguous. CDR1 and CDR2 from the germline V gene are SGHAT and FQNNGV. V was clipped by 4 bases and J by 0 bases, with 4 bases between them. The CDR3 is made up of 12 amino acids. CDR3 protein: CASSSGSYEQYF. In DNA, the CDR3 is TGTGCCAGCAGCTCCGGCTCCTACGAGCAGTACTTC.

The genes are TRBV7-2 and TRBJ1-2; D is possibly TRBD1 (6 bases). V was shortened by 4 bases and J by 6 bases, with 15 bases between the two germline ends. Germline V gene lookup returns CDR1 SGHTA and CDR2 FQGNSA. This CDR3 is 14 amino acids long. The CDR3, as DNA: TGTGCCAGCAGCTCTCCCAGGGGCAGGGATGGCTACACCTTC. Its translation is CASSSPRGRDGYTF.

This clone was seen only once. The chain is built from TRBV6-5 and TRBJ2-2; weak D call: TRBD2 (6 bases). Trimming removed 8 bases at V and 3 bases at J, with 13 bases between. This CDR3 region has 14 residues. Per germline, CDR1 MNHEY and CDR2 SVGAGI. CDR3 sequence: CASCRGIDTGELFF. CDR3 coding DNA: TGTGCCAGCTGTCGGGGGATTGACACCGGGGAGCTGTTTTTT.

The rearrangement links TRBV7-7 to TRBJ2-2; 9 bases agree with TRBD1. The CDR3 is made up of 15 amino acids. Germline CDR1 SSHAT, CDR2 FNYEAQ (reference sequence). V trimming: 5 bases; J trimming: 7 bases; junction bases outside the gene matches: 8. CDR3 residues: CASSRGTGWGGELFF. The CDR3 coding sequence is TGTGCCAGCAGCCGCGGGACAGGGTGGGGCGGGGAGCTGTTTTTT.

The rearrangement links TRBV5-5 to TRBJ1-1, with 7 bases matching TRBD1. Germline V gives CDR1 SGHKS, CDR2 YYEKEE (reference sequence). The trim removed 4 bases at V and 3 bases at J, leaving 6 bases unmatched. This CDR3 spans 14 amino acids. CDR3 residues: CASSTTGADTEAFF. The CDR3 nucleotides are TGTGCCAGCAGCACAACAGGGGCCGACACTGAAGCTTTCTTT.

This clone was detected once. The V and J genes are TRBV6-6 and TRBJ2-7; TRBD1 aligns across 7 bases. From germline, CDR1 is MNHNY and CDR2 SVGAGI (reference sequence). The CDR3 consists of 14 residues. Trimming removed 2 bases from V and 3 bases from J; junction bases left unmatched: 4. In nucleotides, the CDR3 is TGTGCCAGCAGTTACACGACAGGGAACTACGAGCAGTACTTC. This gives the protein CASSYTTGNYEQYF.

The genes are TRBV5-8 and TRBJ1-2; D perhaps matches TRBD1 (6 bases). With 3 bases removed from V and 7 bases from J, the gap between germline ends came to 13 bases. Germline V gene lookup returns CDR1 SGHTS and CDR2 YDEGEE. The CDR3 runs 13 residues. The CDR3 here is CASSSSGGGGYTF. The CDR3 region has the DNA TGTGCCAGCAGCTCGTCGGGGGGCGGTGGCTACACCTTC.

The chain combines TRBV6-5 with TRBJ1-6, with a possible D match to TRBD1 (5 bases). The V and J ends lost 6 bases and 0 bases respectively, with 9 bases between them. Germline CDR1 is MNHEY and CDR2 is SVGAGI. This CDR3 has 15 amino acids. CDR3 coding DNA: TGTGCCAGCAGCGGAGACAGCTCCTATAATTCACCCCTCCACTTT. As protein: CASSGDSSYNSPLHF.

The V call is TRBV27, the J call TRBJ1-1, with D possibly TRBD1 on 6 matching bases. In germline, CDR1 is MNHEY, CDR2 SMNVEV (reference sequence). The V gene lost 8 bases and the J gene lost 14 bases, with 18 bases spanning the gap. The length of the CDR3 is 11 residues. CDR3 protein: CASLGGRGLFF. In DNA form, the CDR3 reads TGTGCCAGCTTAGGGGGGCGGGGACTATTCTTT.

This chain links TRBV25-1 with TRBJ1-6, with D unresolved. In germline, CDR1 is MGHDK, CDR2 SYGVNS. V lost 6 bases, J lost 2 bases, and 5 bases lay in between. The CDR3 loop spans 13 amino acids. The CDR3 here is CASRAPYNSPLHF. For the CDR3, the DNA is TGTGCCAGCAGGGCTCCCTATAATTCACCCCTCCACTTT.

The chain uses TRBV18 and TRBJ1-2, with D perhaps matching TRBD1 (5 bases). This CDR3 is built from 15 residues. CDR1 and CDR2 from the germline V gene are KGHSH and LQKENI. V lost 3 bases and J lost 2, with 13 bases in between. The CDR3 DNA sequence: TGTGCCAGCTCACCGGCCGGGGGTTGGAACTATGGCTACACCTTC. As protein: CASSPAGGWNYGYTF.

V gene TRBV9 combines with J gene TRBJ2-3, with 14 bases lining up with TRBD2. J lost 2 bases, V lost 0 bases, and 11 bases had no gene match. CDR1 is SGDLS and CDR2 is YYNGEE in the germline V gene. The CDR3 totals 20 residues. As DNA, the CDR3 is TGTGCCAGCAGCGTAGGACTAGCGGGGGGGCCAAATCCTAACACAGATACGCAGTATTTT. It encodes CASSVGLAGGPNPNTDTQYF. Supplemented by reference TRBV9 and TRBJ2-3, the full variable domain reads DSGVTQTPKHLITATGQRVTLRCSPRSGDLSVYWYQQSLDQGLQFLIQYYNGEERAKGNILERFSAQQFPDLHSELNLSSLELGDSALYFCASSVGLAGGPNPNTDTQYFGPGTRLTVL.

The chain has TRBV5-4 and TRBJ2-1; 9 bases line up with TRBD1. V lost 4 bases and J lost 9; bases outside the gene matches: 11. Germline V gene lookup returns CDR1 SGHNT and CDR2 YYREEE (reference sequence). The CDR3 has 15 residues. Written as DNA, the CDR3 is TGTGCCAGCAGCCCACCAGGACAGGGGTTTGGTGAGCAGTTCTTC. It codes for CASSPPGQGFGEQFF.

The V gene is TRBV7-9, the J gene TRBJ2-7; 7 positions match TRBD1. Germline trimming cut 3 bases from V and 3 bases from J; bases unmatched to any gene: 5. CDR1 and CDR2 from the germline V gene are SEHNR and FQNEAQ (reference sequence). The CDR3 extends over 14 amino acids. The CDR3 spells CASSFPTGVYEQYF. CDR3 in DNA: TGTGCCAGCAGCTTCCCAACAGGGGTCTACGAGCAGTACTTC.

The rearrangement links TRBV2 to TRBJ2-5; possible D gene TRBD2, 6 bases. The germline V and J ends were trimmed by 5 bases and 6 bases, with 22 bases remaining between them. The germline V gene encodes CDR1 SNHLY and CDR2 FYNNEI. There are 16 residues in the CDR3. The CDR3 DNA sequence: TGTGCCAGCAGTCCACTGGACTATAGCGGTGGGAAGACCCAGTACTTC. This gives the protein CASSPLDYSGGKTQYF.

V usage is TRBV11-2 and J usage is TRBJ2-1; possible D gene TRBD1, 6 bases. The CDR3 has 14 amino acids. Trimming left V 5 bases short and J 9 bases short, with 17 bases between. Germline values: CDR1 SGHAT, CDR2 FQNNGV. In nucleotides, the CDR3 is TGTGCCAGCAGCCAACGTCCCGGGACATTTGAGCAGTTCTTC. Amino acid sequence: CASSQRPGTFEQFF.

This clone was detected once. The V and J genes are TRBV27 and TRBJ1-1; 10 bases line up with TRBD1. The germline V gene has CDR1 MNHEY and CDR2 SMNVEV (reference sequence). The CDR3 is 15 residues long. J was trimmed by 9 bases and V by 2 bases; bases with no gene match: 9. CDR3 sequence reads: CASSLPGQGIIKAFF. CDR3 in DNA: TGTGCCAGCAGTTTACCGGGACAGGGGATTATTAAAGCTTTCTTT.

This chain links TRBV19 with TRBJ1-1; 8 nucleotides agree with TRBD1. J gave up 10 bases and V 7 bases, and 23 bases lay outside the gene matches. The CDR3 runs 17 residues. The germline V gene encodes CDR1 LNHDA and CDR2 SQIVND (reference sequence). CDR3 sequence: CASTKSPPGQGAKLAFF. CDR3 nucleotide sequence: TGTGCCAGTACCAAATCTCCGCCTGGGCAGGGGGCGAAGTTAGCTTTCTTT.